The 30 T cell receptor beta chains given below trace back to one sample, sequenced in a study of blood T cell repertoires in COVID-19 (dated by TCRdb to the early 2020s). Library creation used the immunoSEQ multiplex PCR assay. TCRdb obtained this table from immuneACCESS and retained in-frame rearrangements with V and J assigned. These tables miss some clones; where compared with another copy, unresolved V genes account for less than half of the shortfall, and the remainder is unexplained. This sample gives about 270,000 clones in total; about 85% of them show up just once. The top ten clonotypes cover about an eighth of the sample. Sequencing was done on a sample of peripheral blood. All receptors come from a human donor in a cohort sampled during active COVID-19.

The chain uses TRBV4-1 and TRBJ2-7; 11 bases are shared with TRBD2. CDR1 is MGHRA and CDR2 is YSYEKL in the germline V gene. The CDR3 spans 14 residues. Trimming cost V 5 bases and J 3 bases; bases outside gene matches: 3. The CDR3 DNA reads TGCGCCAGCAGCGTAGCGGGAGGGTACTACGAGCAGTACTTC. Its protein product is CASSVAGGYYEQYF.

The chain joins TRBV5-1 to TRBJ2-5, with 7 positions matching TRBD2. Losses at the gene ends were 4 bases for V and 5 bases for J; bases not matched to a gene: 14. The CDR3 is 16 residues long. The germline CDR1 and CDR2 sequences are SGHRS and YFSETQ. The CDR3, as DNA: TGCGCCAGCAGCGTGCTCGGGCGCGGGAGCGGTGAGACCCAGTACTTC. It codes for CASSVLGRGSGETQYF.

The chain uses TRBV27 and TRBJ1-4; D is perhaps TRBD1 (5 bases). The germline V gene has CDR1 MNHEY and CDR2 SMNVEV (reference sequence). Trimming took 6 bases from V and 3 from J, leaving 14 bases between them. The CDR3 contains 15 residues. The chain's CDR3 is CASSSRRAPNEKLFF. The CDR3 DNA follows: TGTGCCAGCAGCTCTCGCAGGGCGCCTAATGAAAAACTGTTTTTT. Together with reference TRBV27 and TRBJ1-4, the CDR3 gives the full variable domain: EAQVTQNPRYLITVTGKKLTVTCSQNMNHEYMSWYRQDPGLGLRQIYYSMNVEVTDKGDVPEGYKVSRKEKRNFPLILESPSPNQTSLYFCASSSRRAPNEKLFFGSGTQLSVL.

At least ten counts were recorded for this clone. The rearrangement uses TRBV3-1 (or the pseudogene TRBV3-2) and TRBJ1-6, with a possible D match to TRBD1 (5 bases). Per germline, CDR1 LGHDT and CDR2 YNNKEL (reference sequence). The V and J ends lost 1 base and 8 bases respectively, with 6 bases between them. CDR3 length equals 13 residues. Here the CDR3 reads CASSQVGDSPLHF. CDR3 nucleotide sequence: TGTGCCAGCAGCCAAGTAGGGGATTCACCCCTCCACTTT.

CDR3: CASSVGLAGGETQYF. CDR3 coding DNA: TGTGCCAGTAGTGTCGGACTAGCGGGAGGGGAGACCCAGTACTTC. This chain uses TRBV19 with TRBJ2-5, with TRBD2 matching over 15 bases. Germline CDR1 reads LNHDA; CDR2 reads SQIVND (reference sequence). The CDR3 is 15 residues long. Germline trimming cut 5 bases from V and 5 bases from J; bases unmatched to any gene: 3.

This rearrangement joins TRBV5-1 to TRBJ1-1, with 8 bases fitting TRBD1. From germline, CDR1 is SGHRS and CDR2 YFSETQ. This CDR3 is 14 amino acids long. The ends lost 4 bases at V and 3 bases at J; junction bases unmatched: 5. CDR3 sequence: CASSLLDRDTEAFF. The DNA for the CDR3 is TGCGCCAGCAGCCTCTTGGACAGGGACACTGAAGCTTTCTTT.

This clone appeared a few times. The CDR3 DNA sequence: TGTGCCAGCAGTGAGCAGGGAGGCACTGAAGCTTTCTTT. Amino acid sequence: CASSEQGGTEAFF. V is TRBV6-4 and J is TRBJ1-1, with D possibly being TRBD1 (5 bases). The CDR3 has 13 residues. V lost 3 bases, J lost 4 bases, and 9 bases lay in between. Germline V gene sequence: CDR1 MRHNA, CDR2 SNTAGT.

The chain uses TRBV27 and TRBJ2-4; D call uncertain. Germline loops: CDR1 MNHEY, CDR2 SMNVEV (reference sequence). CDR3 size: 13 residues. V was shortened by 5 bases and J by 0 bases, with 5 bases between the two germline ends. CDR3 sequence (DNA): TGTGCCAGCAGTGACTTAGCCAAAAACATTCAGTACTTC. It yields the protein CASSDLAKNIQYF.

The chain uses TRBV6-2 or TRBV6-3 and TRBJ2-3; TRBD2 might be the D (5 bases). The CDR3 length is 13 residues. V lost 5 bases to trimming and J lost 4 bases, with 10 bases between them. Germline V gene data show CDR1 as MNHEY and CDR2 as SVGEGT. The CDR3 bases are TGTGCCAGCAGTCGAGAGAGGGCAGATACGCAGTATTTT. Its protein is CASSRERADTQYF.

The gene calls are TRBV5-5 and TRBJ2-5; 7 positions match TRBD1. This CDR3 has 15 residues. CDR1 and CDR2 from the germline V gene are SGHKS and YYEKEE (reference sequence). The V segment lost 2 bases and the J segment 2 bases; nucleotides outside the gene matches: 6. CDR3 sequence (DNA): TGTGCCAGCAGCTTTCAGCCGGGACAGCAAGAGACCCAGTACTTC. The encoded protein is CASSFQPGQQETQYF.

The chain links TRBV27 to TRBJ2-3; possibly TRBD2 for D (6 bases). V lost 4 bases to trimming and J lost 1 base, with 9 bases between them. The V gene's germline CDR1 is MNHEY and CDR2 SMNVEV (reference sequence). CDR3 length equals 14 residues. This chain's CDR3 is CASSYGSGTDTQYF. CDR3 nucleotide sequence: TGTGCCAGCAGTTACGGGAGCGGCACAGATACGCAGTATTTT.

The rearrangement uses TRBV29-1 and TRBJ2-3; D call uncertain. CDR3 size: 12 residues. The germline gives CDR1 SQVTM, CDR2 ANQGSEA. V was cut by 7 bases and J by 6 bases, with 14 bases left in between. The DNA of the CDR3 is TGCAGCGGTGTGGCCCCAGGCGATACGCAGTATTTT. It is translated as CSGVAPGDTQYF.

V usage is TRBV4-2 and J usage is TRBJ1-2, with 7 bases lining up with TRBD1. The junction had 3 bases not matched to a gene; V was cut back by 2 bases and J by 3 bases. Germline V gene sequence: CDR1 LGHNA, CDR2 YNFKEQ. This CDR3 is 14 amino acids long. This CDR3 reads CASSQIDRDYGYTF. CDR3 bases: TGTGCCAGCAGCCAAATAGACAGGGACTATGGCTACACCTTC.

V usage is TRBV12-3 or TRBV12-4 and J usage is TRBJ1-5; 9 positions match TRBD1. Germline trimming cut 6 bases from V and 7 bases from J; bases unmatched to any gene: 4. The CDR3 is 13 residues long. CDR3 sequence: CASSYTGGQPQHF. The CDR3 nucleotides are TGTGCCAGCAGCTATACAGGGGGCCAGCCCCAGCATTTT.

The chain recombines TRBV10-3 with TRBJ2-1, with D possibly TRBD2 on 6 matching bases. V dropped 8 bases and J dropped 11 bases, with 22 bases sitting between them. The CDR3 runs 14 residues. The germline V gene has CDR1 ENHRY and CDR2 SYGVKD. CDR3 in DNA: TGTGCCATCGATCAGGGAGGTATGGGCAACAAGCAGTTCTTC. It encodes CAIDQGGMGNKQFF.

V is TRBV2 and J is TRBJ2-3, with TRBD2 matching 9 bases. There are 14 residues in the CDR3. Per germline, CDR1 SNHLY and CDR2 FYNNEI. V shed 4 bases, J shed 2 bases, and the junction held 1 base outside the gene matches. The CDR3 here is CASSGLAATDTQYF. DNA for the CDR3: TGTGCCAGCAGTGGACTAGCGGCCACAGATACGCAGTATTTT.

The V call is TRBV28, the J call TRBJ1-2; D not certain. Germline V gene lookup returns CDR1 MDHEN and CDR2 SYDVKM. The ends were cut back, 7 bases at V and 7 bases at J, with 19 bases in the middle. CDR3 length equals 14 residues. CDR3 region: CASTSGPSRGGYTF. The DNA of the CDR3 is TGTGCCAGCACCTCCGGTCCATCTCGCGGTGGCTACACCTTC.

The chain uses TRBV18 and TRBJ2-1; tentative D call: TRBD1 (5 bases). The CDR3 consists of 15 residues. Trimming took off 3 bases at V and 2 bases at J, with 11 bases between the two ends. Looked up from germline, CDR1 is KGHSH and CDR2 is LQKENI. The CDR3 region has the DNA TGTGCCAGCTCACCGGGGCAGCGCACCTACAATGAGCAGTTCTTC. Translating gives CASSPGQRTYNEQFF.

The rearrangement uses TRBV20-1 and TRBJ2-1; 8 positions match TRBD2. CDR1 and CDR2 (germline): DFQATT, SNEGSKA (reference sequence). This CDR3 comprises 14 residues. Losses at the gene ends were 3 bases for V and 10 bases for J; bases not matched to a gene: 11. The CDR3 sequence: CSASGAGVKWEQFF. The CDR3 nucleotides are TGCAGTGCTAGTGGAGCGGGAGTTAAGTGGGAGCAGTTCTTC.

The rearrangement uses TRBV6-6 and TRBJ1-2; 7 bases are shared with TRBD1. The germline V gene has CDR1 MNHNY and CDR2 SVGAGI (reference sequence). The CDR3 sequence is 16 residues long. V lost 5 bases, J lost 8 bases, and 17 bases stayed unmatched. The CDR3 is CASSAAGTAVGEGYTF. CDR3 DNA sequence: TGTGCCAGCAGTGCGGCCGGGACAGCGGTAGGAGAGGGCTACACCTTC.

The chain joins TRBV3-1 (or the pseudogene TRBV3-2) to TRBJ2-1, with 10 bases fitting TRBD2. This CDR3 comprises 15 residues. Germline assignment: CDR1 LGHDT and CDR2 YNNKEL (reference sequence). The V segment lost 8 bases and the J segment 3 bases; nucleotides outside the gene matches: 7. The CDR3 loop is CASSPLAGVYNEQFF. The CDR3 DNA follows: TGTGCCAGCTCGCCTCTAGCGGGAGTCTACAATGAGCAGTTCTTC.

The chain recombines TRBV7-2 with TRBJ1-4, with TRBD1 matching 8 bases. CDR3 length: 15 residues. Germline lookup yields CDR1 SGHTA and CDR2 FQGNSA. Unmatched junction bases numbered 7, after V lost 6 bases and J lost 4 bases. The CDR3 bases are TGTGCCAGCAGGGGACAGGCCTCTATTAATGAAAAACTGTTTTTT. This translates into CASRGQASINEKLFF.

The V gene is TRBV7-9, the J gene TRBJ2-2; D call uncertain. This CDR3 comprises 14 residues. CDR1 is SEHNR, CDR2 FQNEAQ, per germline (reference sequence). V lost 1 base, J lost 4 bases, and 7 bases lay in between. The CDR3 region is CASSLESVTGELFF. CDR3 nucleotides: TGTGCCAGCAGCTTAGAATCGGTCACCGGGGAGCTGTTTTTT.

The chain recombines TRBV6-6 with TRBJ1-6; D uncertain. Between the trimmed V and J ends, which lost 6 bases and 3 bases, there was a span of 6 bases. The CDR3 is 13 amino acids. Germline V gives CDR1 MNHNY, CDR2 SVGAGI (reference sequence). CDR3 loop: CASRSFYNSPLHF. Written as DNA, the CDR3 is TGTGCCAGCAGGAGTTTCTATAATTCACCCCTCCACTTT.

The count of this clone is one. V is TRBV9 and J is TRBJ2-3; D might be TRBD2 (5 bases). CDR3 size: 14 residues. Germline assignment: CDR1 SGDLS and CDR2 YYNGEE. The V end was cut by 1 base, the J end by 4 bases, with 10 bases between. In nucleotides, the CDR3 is TGTGCCAGCAGCGTACAAGGGAGCGCAGATACGCAGTATTTT. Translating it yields CASSVQGSADTQYF.

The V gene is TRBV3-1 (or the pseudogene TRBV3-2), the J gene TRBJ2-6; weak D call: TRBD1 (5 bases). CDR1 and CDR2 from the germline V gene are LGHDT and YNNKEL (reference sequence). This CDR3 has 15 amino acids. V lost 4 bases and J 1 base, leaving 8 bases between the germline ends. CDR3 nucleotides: TGTGCCAGCAGCCCACAGGCGTCTGGGGCCAACGTCCTGACTTTC. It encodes CASSPQASGANVLTF.

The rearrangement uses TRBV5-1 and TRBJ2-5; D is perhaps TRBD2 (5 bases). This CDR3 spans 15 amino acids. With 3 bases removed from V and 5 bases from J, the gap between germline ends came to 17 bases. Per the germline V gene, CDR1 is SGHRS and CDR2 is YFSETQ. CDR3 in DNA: TGCGCCAGCAGCTCCCGGGGAACTACCGTGGAGACCCAGTACTTC. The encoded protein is CASSSRGTTVETQYF. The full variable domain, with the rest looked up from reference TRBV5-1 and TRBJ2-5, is KAGVTQTPRYLIKTRGQQVTLSCSPISGHRSVSWYQQTPGQGLQFLFEYFSETQRNKGNFPGRFSGRQFSNSRSEMNVSTLELGDSALYLCASSSRGTTVETQYFGPGTRLLVL.

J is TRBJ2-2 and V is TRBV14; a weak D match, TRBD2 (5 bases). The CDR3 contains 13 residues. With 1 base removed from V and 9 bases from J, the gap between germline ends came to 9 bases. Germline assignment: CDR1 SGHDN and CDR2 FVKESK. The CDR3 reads CASSQGGLWELFF. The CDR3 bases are TGTGCCAGCAGCCAAGGCGGGCTGTGGGAGCTGTTTTTT. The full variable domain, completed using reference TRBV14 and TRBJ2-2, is EAGVTQFPSHSVIEKGQTVTLRCDPISGHDNLYWYRRVMGKEIKFLLHFVKESKQDESGMPNNRFLAERTGGTYSTLKVQPAELEDSGVYFCASSQGGLWELFFGEGSRLTVL.

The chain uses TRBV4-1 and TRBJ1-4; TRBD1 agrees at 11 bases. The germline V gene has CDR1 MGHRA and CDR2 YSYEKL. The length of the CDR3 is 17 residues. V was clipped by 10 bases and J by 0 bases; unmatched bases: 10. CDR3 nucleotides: TGCGCCAAGAGGACAGGGGGCATAATAGCAACTAATGAAAAACTGTTTTTT. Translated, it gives CAKRTGGIIATNEKLFF.

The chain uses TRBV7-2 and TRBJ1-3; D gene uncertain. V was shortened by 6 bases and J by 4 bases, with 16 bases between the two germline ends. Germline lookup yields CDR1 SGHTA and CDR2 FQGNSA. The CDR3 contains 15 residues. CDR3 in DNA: TGTGCCAGCAGTCGGACTGACCTGACCGGAAACACCATATATTTT. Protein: CASSRTDLTGNTIYF.